The present T cell receptor beta chain was sequenced within a study of blood T cell repertoires in COVID-19 (dated by TCRdb to 2020 to 2022). As for the study more broadly: Collaborator samples came from the United States, Italy and Spain and covered acute and convalescent phases of COVID-19. The material from the prospective study consisted of cDNA or gDNA derived from T cells, B-cell-depleted T cells, or PBMCs. The dataset comprised deeply sampled blood TCRbeta repertoires from subjects exposed to, actively infected with, or recovered from COVID-19. The repertoires were released in a freely available public database intended as a resource for research on the immune response to SARS-CoV-2. Samples were obtained from the ongoing ImmuneRACE study (first 160 participants) and from 1,254 subjects provided by 6 global collaborators. Sample metadata almost always included a de-identified subject ID, COVID-19 status, age in years and sex. Where available, HLA class I and class II types were taken from metadata supplied by the sample provider and were not determined by assay-based typing.

As for this clone: The antigen it recognizes is unknown. No much larger clonotype is one base removed from it; base qualities were not supplied.

TCRbeta CDR3 regions were amplified from genomic DNA by means of the immunoSEQ Assay, a bias-controlled multiplex PCR. Per the authors' processing: The number of nucleated cells in each sample was estimated from the amplification of reference gene primers within the assay. To quantify the absolute abundance of each unique TCRbeta CDR3 rearrangement, sequence reads were collapsed and filtered. For each sample, productive Simpson clonality was calculated as the square root of Simpson's diversity index across productive rearrangements. The clones in this table, taken by TCRdb from immuneACCESS, are in-frame only. Not every clone is retained; where verified, under half of the shortfall comes from an unresolved V gene, and the cause of the rest is unknown. Clonal size and the V and J genes are those of that table, whereas D and trimming came from the DNA. The sample contains roughly 300,000 clones, about 76% of them found a single time. Jointly, the top ten make up 2.5% to 3% of the sample.

The CDR3 covers 12 residues, taking in both the cysteine and the phenylalanine. Here the CDR3 DNA is all that survives: 36 bases in frame from base 1. For CDR1 and CDR2, the germline V gene lists SGHNT and YENEEA. The germline ends are 6 bases apart after V is trimmed by 5 bases and J by 5 bases. Each collaborating institution followed its own protocols to collect whole blood in K2EDTA tubes. Collaborator samples were shipped for TCRbeta analysis as frozen whole blood, isolated PBMCs, or DNA extracted from either sample type. Summary of the overall study and its limitations: The amount of clinical and demographic metadata varied by source and participant and was provided uncurated.

The V and J genes are TRBV11-3 and TRBJ2-2; no D segment can be confidently identified. The TCR was taken from a woman aged 55-70 years with active or convalescent COVID-19. The specimen sequenced was peripheral blood. CDR3 loop: CASSPGTGELFF. The nucleotide sequence is TGTGCCAGCAGCCCAGGAACCGGGGAGCTGTTTTTT.